This TCR beta chain was sequenced in a study of identical twins (dated by TCRdb to 2016 to 2018). Regarding the complete study: TCR alpha and beta repertoires from monozygotic twins, unrelated adults of various ages and cord blood were deep-sequenced to test whether fetal clonotypes persist. To rule out contamination, replicate twin experiments were performed at different times with different library preparation protocols.

The CDR3 starts with the cysteine, ends with the phenylalanine, and has 15 residues. The CDR3 DNA has 45 bases and is translated from base 1. Compared with germline, V lacks 0 bases and J lacks 8 bases; bases without a gene match: 6. CDR1 and CDR2 are read off the germline V gene as SGHDT and YYEEEE. Paper-wide results and their limitations: Compared with coincidental sharing between unrelated individuals, an excess of low generation-probability sequences was observed among out-of-frame TCR alpha sequences shared between twins. A weaker excess of twin sharing was found in beta out-of-frame sequences because the signal-to-noise ratio was lowered by fewer shared sequences. Out-of-frame TCR alpha sharing in monozygotic twins was systematically underestimated by recombination models, whereas sharing between unrelated individuals was in agreement with the recombination models. Conclusions relied on cross-sectional statistical analysis, since the same donors could not be followed over many years. Invariant T cells such as MAIT and iNKT could partly confound zero-insertion analyses, though diverse VJ usage argued against this for most clonotypes. Fewer insertions were carried by abundant cord blood beta clonotypes, a similar but weaker trend appeared in young adult naive repertoires, and no such trend appeared in memory repertoires.

All donors were healthy Caucasians. The twin cohort comprised three pairs of female monozygotic twins, all aged roughly 18 to 29 years. Peripheral blood mononuclear cells were used as the source from which RNA for TCR libraries was isolated. This clonotype was counted between two and nine times. Its specific antigen is unknown. Base-call qualities are not available, and no considerably larger clone is one nucleotide away. The library was made by 5' RACE. Sequencing was carried out with an Illumina HiSeq 2000. Template switching added a universal primer binding site, and the final cDNA carried a unique molecular identifier that allowed TCR cDNA molecules to be counted accurately. Specific primers in the conserved constant-segment region were used to synthesize first-strand cDNA for TCR alpha and beta chains. To control for contamination, every cDNA library carried two barcodes: a SMART-Mk sample barcode plus Illumina barcodes. TruSeq adapter sequences, together with Illumina sample barcodes, were added in two successive PCR steps. The Illumina HiSeq platform was used with custom primers to sequence TCR alpha and beta cDNA libraries. Processing in the source paper ran as follows. Unique molecular identifiers were extracted from raw reads with MiGEC, and CDR3 positions were determined with MiXCR. For each individual, recombination models were inferred using an EM algorithm with the repgenHMM and IGoR tools. Shared clonotype analysis was performed with the tcR package in R, normalizing sharing by the product of cloneset sizes. To study raw recombination without the effects of thymic and clonal selection, out-of-frame nonproductive sequences were analyzed. TCRdb redid the processing of the public reads, applying fastp at Q25 and MiXCR, and retained in-frame beta chains. Under each unique CDR3 protein, matching rows form one entry showing the most common genes and DNA. TCRdb's processing, not the authors' own work, is the source of the V and J calls. Within this sample are approximately 890,000 distinct CDR3 sequences, with roughly an eighth of them counted one time only. The ten largest make up around 1.5% of the sample.

These same records also appear under a second study, on yellow fever vaccine responses in identical twins. Looking at the second paper: The T cell response to vaccination in identical twins was reported by the authors to appear partly convergent and partly personalized. In identical twins, the study followed T cell clones that responded to the vaccine with precision.

Sequencing was done on a sample of PBMCs. The sequence derives from a woman aged 18-30 years in good health. This chain is built from TRBV5-6 and TRBJ2-1; 9 nucleotides in the junction match TRBD2. The CDR3: CASSLVGGGADEQFF. At the DNA level, the sequence is TGTGCCAGCAGCTTGGTGGGCGGGGGGGCCGATGAGCAGTTCTTC.